This TCR beta chain was found in a study of T cells and Merkel cell carcinoma outcomes (dated by TCRdb to the early 2020s). Study-level background: The study looked at whether the tumor T-cell repertoire and T-cell density could predict clinical outcome in patients with Merkel cell carcinoma.

The investigation overall reported the following: Clinical outcomes in Merkel cell carcinoma patients were reported to be predicted by T-cell repertoire features combined with T-cell density.

This clone was seen more than once but under ten times. It lacks a known antigen. The input lacks base qualities; no much larger clone sits a single base away. The germline V gene encodes CDR1 MDHEN and CDR2 SYDVKM. The cysteine opens and the phenylalanine closes a CDR3 of 14 amino acids. Only CDR3 DNA remains: 42 bases, in frame from the first base. V drops 2 bases and J drops 6 bases, leaving 14 bases in between. The library was produced with the immunoSEQ multiplex PCR assay. TCRdb limited this immuneACCESS table to in-frame rearrangements with V and J called. A share of clones is missing; checked studies link under half to unresolved V genes, and the rest is unexplained. In this sample the table shows under 4,500 clones, 90% to 95% of which occur a single time. Clones ranked in the top ten supply approximately 1.8% of the sample. The samples were taken from patients with Merkel cell carcinoma.

Recombination connected TRBV28 to TRBJ2-7, with no reliable assignment of the D segment. This clonotype was sampled from a human donor with Merkel cell carcinoma. Sequencing input: tumor tissue from Merkel cell carcinoma. Read as DNA, the sequence is TGTGCCAGCAGTTTACAACGGGTAGGGTCCGAGCAGTACTTC. Its product reads: CASSLQRVGSEQYF.